This TCR beta chain was captured by sequencing in a study of cytomegalovirus exposure and HLA in healthy donors. The PCR contained 60 Vbeta and 13 Jbeta primers. Assay used: immunoSEQ multiplex PCR; TCRdb lists only in-frame clones, some missing. The data show fewer than 120,000 clones, approximately 82% seen once. The CDR3 spans 20 residues. CDR1 LNHDA and CDR2 SQIVND come from the germline V gene (reference sequence). Trimming took 5 bases from V and 9 from J; bases not matched to a gene: 22. The sample was PBMCs. The sequence derives from a man aged 30 to 39 in good health and CMV-seropositive. The chain is built from TRBV19 and TRBJ2-1, with 13 positions matching TRBD2. The CDR3 nucleotides read TGTGCCAGTAGTTCCGACCCTACTCCTGGGACTAGCGGGGTAGTTGGTGAGCAGTTCTTC. It specifies CASSSDPTPGTSGVVGEQFF.